This T cell receptor beta chain emerged from a study of tumor-infiltrating lymphocytes in oesophageal squamous cell carcinoma. On this clonotype itself: It may be a read error: a sequence one base away is much more abundant.

TCRdb reanalysed the PCR reads using MiXCR and keeps one entry per CDR3 protein. This table has some 5,700 distinct CDR3 sequences, about 15% appearing once. CDR3 length: 14 amino acids. Germline lookup yields CDR1 SGHTS and CDR2 YDEGEE. Trimming took 2 bases from V and 0 from J; bases not matched to a gene: 1. The sequence came from a male donor with esophageal squamous cell carcinoma. Sample: normal esophageal tissue next to the tumor. The V call is TRBV5-8, the J call TRBJ2-7; 8 positions match TRBD1. CDR3 DNA sequence: TGTGCCAGCAGCTTTGGGACAGGCTCCTACGAGCAGTACTTC. Translated: CASSFGTGSYEQYF. Supplemented by reference TRBV5-8 and TRBJ2-7, the full variable domain reads EAGVTQSPTHLIKTRGQQATLRCSPISGHTSVYWYQQALGLGLQFLLWYDEGEERNRGNFPPRFSGRQFPNYSSELNVNALELEDSALYLCASSFGTGSYEQYFGPGTRLTVT.